This T cell receptor beta chain stems from a study of post-analysis software for immune sequencing data (dated by TCRdb to the mid-2010s). General notes on the study: Recorded disease courses included relapsing-remitting, secondary progressive and progressive-relapsing multiple sclerosis, with some patients lacking subtype annotation. A subset of samples was prepared in parallel using single-end sample barcoding, then pooled and co-amplified after Illumina adapter ligation. The multiple sclerosis patient repertoires were compared with 10 to 12 previously published healthy control repertoires from donors aged roughly 6 to 25 years.

Taken from the germline V gene, the CDR1 and CDR2 loops are SGHTA and FQGTGA. The CDR3 spans 16 residues, from the cysteine through the phenylalanine. The entry retains the CDR3 DNA only, 48 bases that are in frame from base 1. V is reduced by 1 base and J by 1 base, leaving a spacing of 14 bases between them. To demonstrate the VDJtools post-analysis software, TCR beta repertoires were profiled from the peripheral blood of roughly 14 young patients with multiple sclerosis. Multiple sclerosis patients were children and adolescents aged about 6 to 16 years. Library creation used PCR. Sequencing used an Illumina HiSeq 2500. Unique molecular identifiers were incorporated into TCR beta cDNA libraries to reduce PCR and sequencing biases. Roughly 500,000 cDNA molecules were obtained for every 1 to 10 million input T cells, so each molecule roughly corresponded to one T cell. The patient libraries were prepared and sequenced using the same protocol as the earlier healthy control dataset. Samples belonging to the same batch were prepared together, multiplexed and sequenced on a shared HiSeq lane. The paper's processing steps were these. Raw barcoded reads were processed with MIGEC, and single-read molecular identifier groups were discarded before consensus assembly and CDR3 extraction. Clonotype tables were post-analysed with VDJtools, and diversity was normalized by down-sampling all datasets to the smallest sample size. To correct batch-related cross-sample contamination, repertoire overlap clustering matched CDR3 amino acid sequences but not nucleotide sequences. TCRdb itself trimmed the public reads at Q25 with fastp, ran MiXCR and retained productive beta chains. All rows with the same CDR3 protein become a single entry with the most common DNA and genes. TCRdb, not the original authors, processed these V and J calls. The sample profile shows 820,000 or so distinct CDR3 sequences; roughly 58% of them were found once. The ten largest clones represent 4.6% of the sample.

A remark on this clonotype: Its antigen is not yet known. No much larger clone exists at a distance of one base, and base qualities are not known.

Results the study describes overall, beyond this receptor: The control group was slightly older than the multiple sclerosis patient group. Patients showed significantly higher frequencies than controls for a few TRBV segments, among them TRBV5-6, TRBV5-1 and TRBV20-1. Direct clustering with F measure revealed strong co-clustering of samples prepared in the same batch, which led to a batch-effect correction. Compared with controls, multiple sclerosis patients had significantly lower normalized Chao1 diversity, a finding suggesting substantial peripheral T-cell clonal expansion.

This receptor chain uses TRBV7-3 and TRBJ2-7; 6 matching bases give a weak D call of TRBD1. The receptor was derived from a girl under 18 with multiple sclerosis. The sequenced material came from blood. The CDR3 sequence is CASSLRPGAASYEQYF. The DNA reads TGTGCCAGCAGCTTAAGGCCAGGGGCGGCGTCCTACGAGCAGTACTTC. With the portions outside the CDR3 filled from the reference TRBV7-3 and TRBJ2-7 genes, the complete variable region becomes GAGVSQTPSNKVTEKGKYVELRCDPISGHTALYWYRQSLGQGPEFLIYFQGTGAADDSGLPNDRFFAVRPEGSVSTLKIQRTERGDSAVYLCASSLRPGAASYEQYFGPGTRLTVT.